This TCR beta chain was documented in a study of beta chain features in type 1 diabetes. Points from the study as a whole: Whatever favoring of shorter templates PCR might show would apply equally to patients and controls. Shortening that was moderate but significant affected the TCRB CDR3s of Type 1 diabetes patients in all four CD4+ subsets.

The germline CDR1 and CDR2 sequences are SNHLY and FYNNEI. The junction had 7 bases not matched to a gene; V was cut back by 8 bases and J by 1 base. This CDR3 comprises 15 residues. All of the isolated RNA was reverse transcribed, so expressed TCRB transcripts were sequenced. Each sample of naive, central memory or regulatory T cells had, on average, approximately 4 million reads. Measured with immunoSEQ multiplex PCR; TCRdb has only the in-frame clones, and not every one. The repertoire holds 300,000 to 400,000 clones, with roughly 14% as singletons. A few counts support this clone. Its antigen remains unknown.

This receptor was identified in a woman in her late teens or twenties with type 1 diabetes. This rearrangement joins TRBV2 to TRBJ2-3, with 9 bases matching TRBD1. Specimen: naive CD4+ T cells from blood. The CDR3 is CASGDRTGGTDTQYF. The CDR3 bases are TGTGCCAGCGGGGATCGGACAGGGGGCACAGATACGCAGTATTTT.